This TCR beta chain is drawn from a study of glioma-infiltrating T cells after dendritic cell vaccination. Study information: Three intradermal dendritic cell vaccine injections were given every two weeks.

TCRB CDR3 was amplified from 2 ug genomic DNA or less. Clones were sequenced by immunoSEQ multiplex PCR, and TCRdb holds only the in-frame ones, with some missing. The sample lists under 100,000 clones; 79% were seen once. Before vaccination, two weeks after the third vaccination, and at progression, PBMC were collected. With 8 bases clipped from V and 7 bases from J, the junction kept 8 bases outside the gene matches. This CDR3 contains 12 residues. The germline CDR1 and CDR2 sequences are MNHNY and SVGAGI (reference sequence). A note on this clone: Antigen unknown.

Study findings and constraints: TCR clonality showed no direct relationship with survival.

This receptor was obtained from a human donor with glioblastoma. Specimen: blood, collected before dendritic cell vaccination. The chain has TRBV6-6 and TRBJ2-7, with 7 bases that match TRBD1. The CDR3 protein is CASGTENWEQYF. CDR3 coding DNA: TGTGCCAGCGGGACAGAGAATTGGGAGCAGTACTTC.